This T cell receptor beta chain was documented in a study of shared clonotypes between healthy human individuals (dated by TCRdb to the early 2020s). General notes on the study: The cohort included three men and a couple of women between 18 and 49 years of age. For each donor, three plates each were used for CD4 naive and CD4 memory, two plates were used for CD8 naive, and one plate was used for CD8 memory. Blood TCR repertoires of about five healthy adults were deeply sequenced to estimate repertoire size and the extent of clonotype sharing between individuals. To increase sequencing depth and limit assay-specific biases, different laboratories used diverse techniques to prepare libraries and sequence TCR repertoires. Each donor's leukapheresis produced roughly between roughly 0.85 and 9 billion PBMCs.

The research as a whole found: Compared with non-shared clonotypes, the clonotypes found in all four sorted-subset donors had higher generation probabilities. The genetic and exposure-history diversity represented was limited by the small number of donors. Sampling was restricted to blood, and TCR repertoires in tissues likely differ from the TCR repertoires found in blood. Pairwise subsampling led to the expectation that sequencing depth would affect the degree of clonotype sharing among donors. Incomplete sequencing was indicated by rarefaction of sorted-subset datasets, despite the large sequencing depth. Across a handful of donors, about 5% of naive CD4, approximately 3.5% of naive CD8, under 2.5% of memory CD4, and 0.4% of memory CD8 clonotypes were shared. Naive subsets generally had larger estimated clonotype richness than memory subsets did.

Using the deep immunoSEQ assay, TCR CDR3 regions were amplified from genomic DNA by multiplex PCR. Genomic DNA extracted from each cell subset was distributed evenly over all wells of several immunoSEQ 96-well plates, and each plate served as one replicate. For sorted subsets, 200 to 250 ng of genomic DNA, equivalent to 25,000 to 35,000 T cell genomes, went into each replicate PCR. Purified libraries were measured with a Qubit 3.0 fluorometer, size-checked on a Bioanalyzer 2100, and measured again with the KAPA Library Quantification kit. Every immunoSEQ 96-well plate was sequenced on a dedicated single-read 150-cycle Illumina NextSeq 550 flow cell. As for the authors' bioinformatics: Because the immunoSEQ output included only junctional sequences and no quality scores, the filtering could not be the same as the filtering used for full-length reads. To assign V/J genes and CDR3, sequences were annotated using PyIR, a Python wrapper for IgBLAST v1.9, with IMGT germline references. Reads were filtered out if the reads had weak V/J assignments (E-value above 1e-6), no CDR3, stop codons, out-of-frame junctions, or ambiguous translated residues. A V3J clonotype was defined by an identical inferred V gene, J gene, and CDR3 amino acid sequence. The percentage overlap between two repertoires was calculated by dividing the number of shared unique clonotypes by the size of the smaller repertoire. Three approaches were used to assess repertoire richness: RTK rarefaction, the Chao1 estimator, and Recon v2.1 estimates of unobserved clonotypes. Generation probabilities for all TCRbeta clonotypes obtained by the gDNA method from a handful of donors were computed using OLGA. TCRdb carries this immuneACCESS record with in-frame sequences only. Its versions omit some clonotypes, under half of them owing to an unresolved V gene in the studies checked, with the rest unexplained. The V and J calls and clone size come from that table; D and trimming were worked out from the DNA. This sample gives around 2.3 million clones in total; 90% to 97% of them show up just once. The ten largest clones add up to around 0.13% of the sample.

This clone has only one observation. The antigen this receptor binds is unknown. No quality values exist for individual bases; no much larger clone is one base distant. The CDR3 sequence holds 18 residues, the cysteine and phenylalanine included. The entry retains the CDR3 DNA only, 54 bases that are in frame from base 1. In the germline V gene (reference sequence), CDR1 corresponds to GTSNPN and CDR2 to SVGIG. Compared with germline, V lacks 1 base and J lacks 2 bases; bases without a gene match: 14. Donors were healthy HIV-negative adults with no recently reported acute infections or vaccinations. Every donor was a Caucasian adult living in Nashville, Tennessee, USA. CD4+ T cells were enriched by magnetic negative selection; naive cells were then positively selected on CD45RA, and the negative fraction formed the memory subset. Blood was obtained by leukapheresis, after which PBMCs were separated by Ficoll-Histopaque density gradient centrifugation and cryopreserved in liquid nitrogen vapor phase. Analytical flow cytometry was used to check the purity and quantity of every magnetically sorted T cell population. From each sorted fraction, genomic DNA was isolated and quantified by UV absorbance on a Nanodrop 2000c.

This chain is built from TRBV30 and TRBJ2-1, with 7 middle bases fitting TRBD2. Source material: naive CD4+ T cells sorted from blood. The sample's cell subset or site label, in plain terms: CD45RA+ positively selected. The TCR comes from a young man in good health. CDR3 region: CAWSARKSALAAYNEQFF. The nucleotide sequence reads TGTGCCTGGAGTGCGCGTAAATCGGCGCTAGCGGCCTACAATGAGCAGTTCTTC.